This entry lists 17 T cell receptor beta chains sequenced from one sample in a study of blood T cell repertoires in COVID-19. Produced via immunoSEQ multiplex PCR; TCRdb's table is partial and in-frame only. Of around 50,000 clones listed, 90% to 95% are singletons. Input material: peripheral blood. The receptors come from a man in his 60s with COVID-19, enrolled during active disease.

The chain is built from TRBV6-6 and TRBJ1-2; 7 bases match TRBD1. J lost 4 bases, V lost 2 bases, and 1 base had no gene match. Looked up from germline, CDR1 is MNHNY and CDR2 is SVGAGI (reference sequence). There are 13 residues in the CDR3. The CDR3 is CASSYEGAYGYTF. The CDR3, as DNA: TGTGCCAGCAGTTACGAGGGGGCCTATGGCTACACCTTC.

The V gene is TRBV3-1 (or the pseudogene TRBV3-2), the J gene TRBJ2-2; 8 nucleotides align to TRBD2. V lost 4 bases, J lost 3 bases, and 4 bases stayed unmatched. This CDR3 contains 15 residues. The germline V gene has CDR1 LGHDT and CDR2 YNNKEL (reference sequence). CDR3 region: CASSRGLADTGELFF. The DNA of the CDR3 is TGTGCCAGCAGCCGCGGACTAGCAGACACCGGGGAGCTGTTTTTT.

The rearrangement joins TRBV14 to TRBJ1-1; a possible D gene is TRBD1 (6 bases). The CDR3 runs to 17 residues. Between the trimmed V and J ends, which lost 1 base and 1 base, there was a span of 16 bases. Per the germline V gene, CDR1 is SGHDN and CDR2 is FVKESK. The CDR3 loop reads CASSQGPGGRRNTEAFF. The CDR3 bases are TGTGCCAGCAGCCAAGGTCCGGGGGGCAGACGGAACACTGAAGCTTTCTTT. The full variable domain, its missing parts supplied by reference TRBV14 and TRBJ1-1, is EAGVTQFPSHSVIEKGQTVTLRCDPISGHDNLYWYRRVMGKEIKFLLHFVKESKQDESGMPNNRFLAERTGGTYSTLKVQPAELEDSGVYFCASSQGPGGRRNTEAFFGQGTRLTVV.

This sequence joins TRBV6-5 and TRBJ2-1; D ambiguous. V was cut by 11 bases and J by 8 bases, with 16 bases left in between. The CDR3 contains 12 residues. The germline gives CDR1 MNHEY, CDR2 SVGAGI. CDR3 in amino acids: CAVPTRGHEQFF. The CDR3 coding sequence is TGTGCCGTCCCGACGCGTGGGCATGAGCAGTTCTTC.

This chain links TRBV21-1 with TRBJ1-5; TRBD1 was called by the table and not checked on the DNA. TRBV21-1 is a pseudogene segment. The CDR3 totals 17 residues. The DNA of the CDR3 is TGTGCCAGCAGCCCCACAGGGGGCGACTATAGCAATCAGCCCCAGCATTTT. Its translation: CASSPTGGDYSNQPQHF.

The chain has TRBV4-3 and TRBJ2-1, with 9 bases lining up with TRBD2. The junction had 19 bases not matched to a gene; V was cut back by 3 bases and J by 7 bases. Germline lookup yields CDR1 LGHNA and CDR2 YSLEER. The CDR3 runs to 19 residues. CDR3 residues: CASSQTGTGGGSGRNEQFF. For the CDR3, the DNA is TGCGCCAGCAGCCAGACCGGGACGGGGGGTGGTAGCGGGAGAAATGAGCAGTTCTTC.

The table lists this clone with a few counts. This chain links TRBV7-9 with TRBJ1-2; tentatively, D is TRBD1 (5 bases). The CDR3 has 14 amino acids. Trimming removed 4 bases from V and 4 bases from J, with 13 bases in between. CDR1 is SEHNR and CDR2 is FQNEAQ in the germline V gene (reference sequence). This CDR3 is CASSSTARAYGYTF. The CDR3 DNA reads as TGTGCCAGCAGCTCTACAGCCAGGGCCTATGGCTACACCTTC.

The CDR3 bases are TGTGCCAGCAGCCCCCGGGGGGTCAACTCCTACAATGAGCAGTTCTTC. This gives the protein CASSPRGVNSYNEQFF. This chain joins TRBV11-3 and TRBJ2-1; 7 bases are shared with TRBD2. V was clipped by 5 bases and J by 0 bases; unmatched bases: 7. The CDR3 covers 16 residues. The germline V gene encodes CDR1 SGHNT and CDR2 YENEEA. Filled out from reference TRBV11-3 and TRBJ2-1, the complete variable domain reads EAGVVQSPRYKIIEKKQPVAFWCNPISGHNTLYWYLQNLGQGPELLIRYENEEAVDDSQLPKDRFSAERLKGVDSTLKIQPAELGDSAVYLCASSPRGVNSYNEQFFGPGTRLTVL.

The chain has TRBV19 and TRBJ2-1, with 10 bases matching TRBD1. Unmatched junction bases numbered 11, after V lost 4 bases and J lost 8 bases. The CDR3 length is 16 residues. Germline loops: CDR1 LNHDA, CDR2 SQIVND (reference sequence). The CDR3 nucleotides are TGTGCCAGTAGTAGCTCCACCGGGACAGGGGACCATGAGCAGTTCTTC. It yields the protein CASSSSTGTGDHEQFF.

The V gene is TRBV10-2, the J gene TRBJ1-6; possibly TRBD1 for D (6 bases). From germline, CDR1 is WSHSY and CDR2 SAAADI. V was clipped by 7 bases and J by 0 bases, with 10 bases between them. The length of the CDR3 is 15 residues. The CDR3 reads CASMDSSSYNSPLHF. The CDR3 DNA reads as TGCGCCAGCATGGACAGTAGCTCCTATAATTCACCCCTCCACTTT.

This chain links TRBV5-3 with TRBJ1-2; 8 positions agree with TRBD1. TRBV5-3 is an ORF, with its function uncertain. The trim removed 4 bases at V and 0 bases at J, leaving 14 bases unmatched. There are 18 residues in the CDR3. The CDR3 loop reads CARSLKERQGTANYGYTF. CDR3 bases: TGTGCCAGAAGCCTCAAGGAAAGACAGGGGACAGCTAACTATGGCTACACCTTC.

The J gene is TRBJ2-3, the V gene TRBV5-8; a possible D gene is TRBD2 (6 bases). CDR1 and CDR2 (germline): SGHTS, YDEGEE. V lost 6 bases and J 0 bases, leaving 14 bases between the germline ends. The CDR3 runs to 15 residues. The CDR3 loop reads CASTRGDSSTDTQYF. Written as DNA, the CDR3 is TGTGCCAGCACCCGTGGGGACTCTAGCACAGATACGCAGTATTTT. The complete variable domain, with remaining parts taken from reference TRBV5-8 and TRBJ2-3, reads EAGVTQSPTHLIKTRGQQATLRCSPISGHTSVYWYQQALGLGLQFLLWYDEGEERNRGNFPPRFSGRQFPNYSSELNVNALELEDSALYLCASTRGDSSTDTQYFGPGTRLTVL.

The CDR3 loop reads CASSWDSRGEKLFF. CDR3 DNA sequence: TGTGCCAGCAGCTGGGACAGTAGGGGAGAAAAACTGTTTTTT. The V gene is TRBV11-2, the J gene TRBJ1-4; 7 nucleotides match TRBD1. The V and J ends lost 4 bases and 8 bases, in that order; junction bases with no gene match: 7. CDR1 and CDR2 (germline): SGHAT, FQNNGV. This CDR3 is built from 14 residues. Together with reference TRBV11-2 and TRBJ1-4, the CDR3 gives the full variable domain: EAGVAQSPRYKIIEKRQSVAFWCNPISGHATLYWYQQILGQGPKLLIQFQNNGVVDDSQLPKDRFSAERLKGVDSTLKIQPAKLEDSAVYLCASSWDSRGEKLFFGSGTQLSVL.

The rearrangement links TRBV5-4 to TRBJ2-7, with 10 bases fitting TRBD1. Germline CDR1 and CDR2: SGHNT and YYREEE (reference sequence). This CDR3 has 15 amino acids. J lost 5 bases, V lost 4 bases, and 9 bases had no gene match. CDR3 sequence (DNA): TGTGCCAGCAGCCCCCTCCGGGACAGGGGTCACGAGCAGTACTTC. Protein product: CASSPLRDRGHEQYF.

V gene TRBV19 combines with J gene TRBJ2-1; 9 nucleotides match TRBD1. V lost 4 bases to trimming and J lost 2 bases; unmatched junction nucleotides: 9. CDR1 is LNHDA, CDR2 SQIVND, per germline (reference sequence). The CDR3 totals 17 residues. The CDR3 loop is CASSRDFGTGTYNEQFF. In nucleotides, the CDR3 is TGTGCCAGTAGTAGAGACTTCGGGACAGGGACCTACAATGAGCAGTTCTTC.

The chain carries TRBV9 and TRBJ2-1; D remains unclear. The CDR3 runs to 15 residues. The V and J ends lost 4 bases and 0 bases respectively, with 11 bases between them. Germline lookup yields CDR1 SGDLS and CDR2 YYNGEE. The CDR3 DNA reads as TGTGCCAGCAGCCCCACCGCGGACTCCTACAATGAGCAGTTCTTC. It yields the protein CASSPTADSYNEQFF.

V and J are TRBV7-3 and TRBJ2-1; D perhaps matches TRBD2 (6 bases). V was pared by 2 bases and J by 9 bases, with 11 bases between. CDR1 is SGHTA, CDR2 FQGTGA, per germline. This CDR3 contains 13 residues. CDR3 loop: CASSLPGLGEQFF. The CDR3 DNA reads TGTGCCAGCAGCTTACCGGGACTGGGTGAGCAGTTCTTC.